Listed below are T cell receptor beta chains from one sample, sequenced in a study of OX40 agonist ivuxolimab in advanced cancers. TCRdb's table, derived via immunoSEQ multiplex PCR, lists solely in-frame clones and lacks some. The table records approximately 84,000 clones, 80% to 90% of them present only once. The material sequenced was CD4+ or CD8+ T cells sorted from blood, taken in a trial of the OX40 agonist ivuxolimab. The source of these receptors is an adult with an advanced solid tumor such as melanoma, head and neck, liver or kidney cancer. The CDR3 runs from the conserved cysteine through the conserved F or W. A D gene is named only where the DNA matches it firmly. Size is omitted from some rows. Given values are once, few, many or a class for expanded clones.

CASVRGSGVEAFF TGTGCCAGCGTAAGGGGGAGCGGGGTTGAAGCTTTCTTT TRBJ1-1 TRBV28 NA NA
CASSLDGRYTGELFF TGTGCCAGCAGCTTGGATGGCAGATACACCGGGGAGCTGTTTTTT TRBJ2-2 TRBV11-2 once NA
CASSFGGQETQYF TGCGCCAGCAGCTTCGGGGGCCAAGAGACCCAGTACTTC TRBJ2-5 TRBV5-1 once NA
CASSPIRMTTYEQYF TGTGCCAGCTCACCCATTCGGATGACGACCTACGAGCAGTACTTC TRBJ2-7 TRBV18 NA NA
CASSFSGFEQYF TGTGCCAGCAGTTTTTCCGGATTCGAGCAGTACTTC TRBJ2-7 TRBV28 NA NA
CASSPSYSVLAGGLDTQYF TGTGCCAGCAGCCCCTCTTACTCGGTGCTAGCGGGCGGCCTGGATACGCAGTATTTT TRBJ2-3 TRBV14 NA TRBD2
CASSQGGYGYTF TGTGCCAGCAGCCAAGGAGGGTATGGCTACACCTTC TRBJ1-2 TRBV16 NA NA
CASKGESPLHF TGTGCCAGCAAAGGGGAGTCACCCCTCCACTTT TRBJ1-6 TRBV6-1 few NA
CSVVQAFVTQYF TGCAGCGTTGTCCAGGCGTTTGTGACCCAGTACTTC TRBJ2-5 TRBV29-1 NA NA
CASSADRSAPLHF TGTGCCAGCAGTGCAGACAGGTCCGCACCCCTCCACTTT TRBJ1-6 TRBV28 few NA
CASSIVGRRSTGELFF TGTGCCAGTAGTATAGTAGGGAGGAGGAGTACCGGGGAGCTGTTTTTT TRBJ2-2 TRBV19 NA NA
CASSPGGGADTEAFF TGTGCCAGCTCACCAGGTGGTGGGGCGGACACTGAAGCTTTCTTT TRBJ1-1 TRBV18 once NA
CSVVYQGNYGYTF TGCAGCGTTGTATATCAGGGAAACTATGGCTACACCTTC TRBJ1-2 TRBV29-1 NA NA
CASSLAPGRANSGNTIYF TGCGCCAGCAGCTTGGCCCCGGGCAGGGCCAACTCTGGAAACACCATATATTTT TRBJ1-3 TRBV5-1 NA NA
CASGLVPGPYGYTF TGTGCTAGTGGTTTGGTGCCGGGGCCTTATGGCTACACCTTC TRBJ1-2 TRBV12-5 once NA
CASSPGGWWNEQFF TGCGCCAGCAGCCCGGGGGGGTGGTGGAATGAGCAGTTCTTC TRBJ2-1 TRBV4-3 NA TRBD2
CAISRTDNLYEQYF TGTGCCATCAGCCGCACGGACAACCTCTACGAGCAGTACTTC TRBJ2-7 TRBV10-3 NA NA
CASSTGGLTYNSPLHF TGTGCCAGTTCTACAGGGGGCTTAACGTATAATTCACCCCTCCACTTT TRBJ1-6 TRBV19 few TRBD1
CASSLAGGAYNSPLHF TGTGCCAGCAGCCTGGCGGGGGGCGCATATAATTCACCCCTCCACTTT TRBJ1-6 TRBV28 NA NA
CASSEAGPNQPQHF TGTGCCAGCAGTGAAGCGGGACCCAATCAGCCCCAGCATTTT TRBJ1-5 TRBV6-1 NA NA
CASSLRSRLGNTIYF TGTGCCAGCAGTTTAAGGTCCCGTCTCGGAAACACCATATATTTT TRBJ1-3 TRBV28 NA NA
CASSAYARERGYTF TGTGCCAGCAGTGCGTACGCGAGGGAGCGGGGCTACACCTTC TRBJ1-2 TRBV28 NA NA
CASSPNPRADYGYTF TGTGCCAGCTCACCTAACCCGCGGGCGGACTATGGCTACACCTTC TRBJ1-2 TRBV18 NA NA
CASRSTGSSTDTQYF TGCGCCAGCAGATCCACGGGCTCTAGCACAGATACGCAGTATTTT TRBJ2-3 TRBV5-1 NA NA
CASSLAPRSGANVLTF TGTGCCAGCAGCTTAGCACCCCGCTCTGGGGCCAACGTCCTGACTTTC TRBJ2-6 TRBV11-2 once NA
CASSLDVSGGKLFF TGCGCCAGCAGCTTGGATGTTTCGGGGGGAAAACTGTTTTTT TRBJ1-4 TRBV5-1 NA NA
CASSGPGTSGGRSTDTQYF TGTGCCAGCAGCGGTCCCGGGACTAGCGGGGGGAGAAGCACAGATACGCAGTATTTT TRBJ2-3 TRBV7-9 once TRBD2
CASSIPTRGGALAKNIQYF TGTGCCAGTAGTATCCCAACTCGCGGGGGGGCCCTAGCCAAAAACATTCAGTACTTC TRBJ2-4 TRBV19 once TRBD2
CASSLGRSGDTQYF TGTGCCAGCAGCCTCGGTCGAAGCGGAGATACGCAGTATTTT TRBJ2-3 TRBV7-2 NA NA
CASSLGGPGDQPQHF TGCGCCAGCAGCTTGGGGGGGCCAGGGGACCAGCCCCAGCATTTT TRBJ1-5 TRBV5-1 NA NA
CASGPGYSSGGPKTDTQYF TGTGCTAGTGGTCCTGGGTATTCTAGCGGGGGCCCCAAGACAGATACGCAGTATTTT TRBJ2-3 TRBV12-5 NA TRBD2
CSAMGGPDTEAFF TGCAGCGCCATGGGGGGGCCGGACACTGAAGCTTTCTTT TRBJ1-1 TRBV29-1 NA NA
CASSLARTEENQPQHF TGTGCCAGCAGCTTAGCTCGGACAGAGGAAAATCAGCCCCAGCATTTT TRBJ1-5 TRBV7-8 NA NA
CASSLDGTLAGYGYTF TGTGCCAGCAGCTTAGATGGGACGCTGGCTGGCTATGGCTACACCTTC TRBJ1-2 TRBV7-9 NA NA